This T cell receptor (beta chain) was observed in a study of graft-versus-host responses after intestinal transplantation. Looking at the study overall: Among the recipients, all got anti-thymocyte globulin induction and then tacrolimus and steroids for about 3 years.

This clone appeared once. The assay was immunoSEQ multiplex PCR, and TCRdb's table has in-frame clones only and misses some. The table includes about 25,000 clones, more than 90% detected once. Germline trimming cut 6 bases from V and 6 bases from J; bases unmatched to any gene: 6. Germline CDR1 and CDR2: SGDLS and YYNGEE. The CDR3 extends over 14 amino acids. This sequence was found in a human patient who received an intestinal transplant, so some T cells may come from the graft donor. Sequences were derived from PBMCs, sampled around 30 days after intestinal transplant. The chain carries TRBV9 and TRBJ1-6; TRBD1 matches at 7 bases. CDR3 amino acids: CASNPGQLNSPLHF. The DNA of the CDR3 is TGTGCCAGCAACCCGGGACAGCTTAATTCACCCCTCCACTTT. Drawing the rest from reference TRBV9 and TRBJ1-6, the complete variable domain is DSGVTQTPKHLITATGQRVTLRCSPRSGDLSVYWYQQSLDQGLQFLIQYYNGEERAKGNILERFSAQQFPDLHSELNLSSLELGDSALYFCASNPGQLNSPLHFGNGTRLTVT.